This TCR beta chain was found in a study of CD8 T cells in ankylosing spondylitis. Points from the study as a whole: For ankylosing spondylitis blood, a TCR beta motif of 7 to 9 highly homologous variants appeared characteristic.

This clonotype was found a few times. Its antigen is not known. Preparation of TCR beta libraries was done by quantitative 5'-RACE with molecular barcodes. TCRdb fed the 5' RACE reads into MiXCR, producing one record per CDR3 protein. The data show around 770,000 distinct CDR3 sequences, approximately 12% seen once. Looked up from germline, CDR1 is MNHEY and CDR2 is SVGEGT. The CDR3 totals 15 residues. With 1 base removed from V and 3 bases from J, the gap between germline ends came to 12 bases. The receptor was derived from a male donor with ankylosing spondylitis. V and J are TRBV6-2 or TRBV6-3 and TRBJ1-1; D not certain. Source material: blood, either unsorted or a sorted T cell fraction (not recorded which). The CDR3 spells CASSYWPGSHTEAFF. The CDR3 DNA is TGTGCCAGCAGTTACTGGCCGGGTTCCCACACTGAAGCTTTCTTT.